The rows below give T cell receptor beta chains drawn from one sample of a study of blood T cell repertoires in COVID-19. Some clones are missing from TCRdb's copy, which holds only in-frame ones; the method was immunoSEQ multiplex PCR. Found here are about 230,000 clones, approximately 88% of them singletons; the top ten hold 2.5%. Sequenced input: PBMCs or T cells enriched from blood (not recorded which). The receptor set was obtained from a woman aged 40 to 50 with acute COVID-19. Each CDR3 is given with its conserved first and last residue.

v_gene	j_gene	CDR3aa
TRBV6-2/TRBV6-3	TRBJ1-6	CASSYSGTGNRSPLHF
TRBV7-9	TRBJ1-4	CASRWPVAPNEKLFF
TRBV29-1	TRBJ1-2	CSVARAPIYGYTF
TRBV12-3/TRBV12-4	TRBJ1-1	CASTQARDTEAFF
TRBV3-1/TRBV3-2	TRBJ1-2	CASSARSPGTAGYGYTF
TRBV10-1	TRBJ2-3	CASSEGSPDTQYF
TRBV28	TRBJ2-5	CASNSMGRGGPQETQYF
TRBV7-2	TRBJ2-1	CASSLDPTGSYYNEQFF
TRBV7-2	TRBJ2-1	CASSALGTSGWHEQFF
TRBV6-1	TRBJ2-2	CASSEGRSELFF
TRBV7-2	TRBJ2-1	CASSLGMENEQFF
TRBV4-3	TRBJ2-6	CASSPSRLGANVLTF
TRBV7-9	TRBJ2-4	CASSRGGGEGAKNIQYF
TRBV5-4	TRBJ2-3	CASSNPGSRTDTQYF
TRBV4-2	TRBJ1-4	CASSQDSDGVTSLF
TRBV10-3	TRBJ1-3	CAISESEGPREDTIYF
TRBV12-3/TRBV12-4	TRBJ1-1	CASALRENTEAFF
TRBV6-5	TRBJ1-6	CASTIGENSPLHF
TRBV19	TRBJ1-3	CASHQGSSGNTIYF
TRBV2	TRBJ1-5	CASRLGQADNQPQHF
TRBV4-2	TRBJ1-2	CASSQETGLFNYGYTF
TRBV3-1/TRBV3-2	TRBJ2-1	CASSLYLAGAVNEQFF
TRBV25-1	TRBJ1-2	CASSGGQAGNYGYTF
TRBV11-2	TRBJ1-2	CASSSDRGRDGYTF
TRBV4-3	TRBJ1-4	CASSQEGSWQGGEKLFF
TRBV14	TRBJ1-6	CASSQILQTPLHF
TRBV18	TRBJ1-2	CASSPIAGDGYTF
TRBV7-9	TRBJ2-1	CASSLASGKDYNEQFF
TRBV20-1	TRBJ2-3	CSASHRGGPGTDTQYF
TRBV10-1	TRBJ1-6	CASRDRQGPNNSPLHF
TRBV10-1	TRBJ1-5	CASSEGGGRPQHF
TRBV7-9	TRBJ1-1	CASSFSAVNTEAFF
TRBV3-1/TRBV3-2	TRBJ1-6	CASSQDISPLHF
TRBV19	TRBJ1-1	CASSTDRGNTEAFF
TRBV29-1	TRBJ1-5	CSVEEGQGPQHF
TRBV19	TRBJ1-3	CASCIQGAGNTIYF
TRBV6-5	TRBJ1-1	CASSHGQVNTEAFF
TRBV9	TRBJ2-1	CASSVDWGDEQFF
TRBV19	TRBJ1-2	CASSASGGYGYTF
TRBV24-1	TRBJ2-5	CATSDPTGGRSGQQETQYF
TRBV18	TRBJ1-2	CASSPQTGSGDYGYTF
TRBV5-1	TRBJ1-1	CASSLGSGNTEAFF
TRBV10-3	TRBJ2-6	CAISESKGGLGVLTF
TRBV6-5	TRBJ1-2	CASRDRDRLYGYTF
TRBV27	TRBJ2-1	CASSRPLGEQFF
TRBV6-2/TRBV6-3	TRBJ1-1	CASSGRLTGNTEAFF
TRBV6-5	TRBJ1-5	CASSKTESYQPQHF
TRBV2	TRBJ1-2	CASSEDPQGYTF